Listed below are T cell receptor beta chains from one sample, sequenced in a study of cytomegalovirus exposure and HLA in healthy donors. TCRdb keeps only in-frame clones here, not all; method: immunoSEQ multiplex PCR. The table shows about 160,000 clones, with around 80% occurring only once. The sample comprised PBMCs. The receptor set was obtained from a man in his fifties or sixties in good health and CMV-seropositive. Each CDR3 is given with its conserved first and last residue.

CDR3 length: 14
J gene: TRBJ2-1
V gene: TRBV7-3
CDR3 protein: CASSSTPNKNEQFF

CDR3 length: 14
J gene: TRBJ2-7
V gene: TRBV5-4
CDR3 protein: CASSFIGGSGEQYF

CDR3 length: 16
J gene: TRBJ2-1
V gene: TRBV18
CDR3 protein: CASSPPGGLLKKQQFF

CDR3 length: 13
J gene: TRBJ2-1
V gene: TRBV6-5
CDR3 protein: CASSEQGWYEQFF

CDR3 length: 16
J gene: TRBJ1-5
V gene: TRBV4-1
CDR3 protein: CASSQDRAKEDQPQHF

CDR3 length: 13
J gene: TRBJ1-1
V gene: TRBV7-3
CDR3 protein: CASSLGTTGEAFF

CDR3 length: 15
J gene: TRBJ1-1
V gene: TRBV18
CDR3 protein: CASSPWGTENTEAFF

CDR3 length: 18
J gene: TRBJ1-2
V gene: TRBV5-8
CDR3 protein: CASSLYLEGIWEANGYTF

CDR3 length: 14
J gene: TRBJ1-5
V gene: TRBV5-1
CDR3 protein: CASSKTGAGQPQHF

CDR3 length: 14
J gene: TRBJ2-2
V gene: TRBV27
CDR3 protein: CASSWGQGIGELFF

CDR3 length: 14
J gene: TRBJ2-5
V gene: TRBV5-1
CDR3 protein: CASRSGSNKETQYF

CDR3 length: 14
J gene: TRBJ2-7
V gene: TRBV5-4
CDR3 protein: CASSLERGRYEQYF

CDR3 length: 16
J gene: TRBJ2-1
V gene: TRBV5-1
CDR3 protein: CASSPASGTLYNEQFF

CDR3 length: 16
J gene: TRBJ2-7
V gene: TRBV27
CDR3 protein: CASSRSSGTGTYEQYF

CDR3 length: 15
J gene: TRBJ2-5
V gene: TRBV27
CDR3 protein: CASSLLGGGQETQYF

CDR3 length: 14
J gene: TRBJ2-1
V gene: TRBV7-8
CDR3 protein: CASSLGTGYNEQFF

CDR3 length: 15
J gene: TRBJ2-5
V gene: TRBV29-1
CDR3 protein: CSVEHPDRVLETQYF

CDR3 length: 12
J gene: TRBJ1-1
V gene: TRBV6-5
CDR3 protein: CASRTVNTEAFF

CDR3 length: 17
J gene: TRBJ1-1
V gene: TRBV5-4
CDR3 protein: CASTWGGRRNRGTEAFF

CDR3 length: 16
J gene: TRBJ1-1
V gene: TRBV19
CDR3 protein: CASKGLSGTENTEAFF

CDR3 length: 12
J gene: TRBJ2-7
V gene: TRBV25-1
CDR3 protein: CASSDGSYEQYF

CDR3 length: 13
J gene: TRBJ2-1
V gene: TRBV5-1
CDR3 protein: CASSLQGSNEQFF

CDR3 length: 15
J gene: TRBJ1-5
V gene: TRBV19
CDR3 protein: CASSIGLYSNQPQHF

CDR3 length: 16
J gene: TRBJ2-2
V gene: TRBV11-3
CDR3 protein: CASSSTSGTNTGELFF

CDR3 length: 15
J gene: TRBJ2-1
V gene: TRBV4-1
CDR3 protein: CASSLYSGGYNEQFF

CDR3 length: 16
J gene: TRBJ1-5
V gene: TRBV27
CDR3 protein: CASSGGVGRVHQPQHF